The rows below give T cell receptor beta chains drawn from one sample of a study of Ad26.COV2.S vaccination and SARS-CoV-2 variants. The repertoire was sequenced with immunoSEQ multiplex PCR; TCRdb's copy has only in-frame clones and lacks some. The sample lists just over 350,000 clones; about 85% were seen once. Sequenced here: peripheral blood, sampled in a trial of Ad26.COV2.S vaccine versus placebo. These receptors were collected from a person aged 18-65 years who received the Ad26.COV2.S COVID-19 vaccine or a placebo. CDR3s include the opening cysteine and the closing phenylalanine or tryptophan. Each record gives: clone size, J gene, V gene, D gene, CDR3 protein, CDR3 DNA. The D gene is left open where the match is weak. Part of the rows lack a size; the others show once, few, many or a class for expanded clones.

clone_size: -; j_call: TRBJ1-3; v_call: TRBV11-2; d_call: -; cdr3_aa: CASSSTGPSGGNTIYF; cdr3_nt: TGTGCCAGCAGCTCTACGGGGCCTTCAGGCGGAAACACCATATATTTT
clone_size: -; j_call: TRBJ1-6; v_call: TRBV12-5; d_call: -; cdr3_aa: CASGWSEYSPLHF; cdr3_nt: TGTGCTAGTGGTTGGTCAGAATACTCACCCCTCCACTTT
clone_size: -; j_call: TRBJ1-4; v_call: TRBV28; d_call: -; cdr3_aa: CASNTPGGVEKLFF; cdr3_nt: TGTGCCAGCAATACTCCGGGGGGCGTTGAAAAACTGTTTTTT
clone_size: -; j_call: TRBJ2-3; v_call: TRBV10-3; d_call: TRBD2; cdr3_aa: CAIAGGAGVDTQYF; cdr3_nt: TGTGCCATCGCTGGAGGTGCGGGAGTGGATACGCAGTATTTT
clone_size: -; j_call: TRBJ2-2; v_call: TRBV19; d_call: -; cdr3_aa: CASSQGRGGAGELFF; cdr3_nt: TGTGCCAGTAGCCAGGGGCGGGGTGGCGCCGGGGAGCTGTTTTTT
clone_size: -; j_call: TRBJ1-5; v_call: TRBV5-5; d_call: TRBD1; cdr3_aa: CASSLVGTENQPQHF; cdr3_nt: TGTGCCAGCAGCTTGGTTGGGACAGAGAATCAGCCCCAGCATTTT
clone_size: -; j_call: TRBJ1-6; v_call: TRBV13; d_call: -; cdr3_aa: CASSPEGSSSYNSPLHF; cdr3_nt: TGTGCCAGCAGCCCAGAAGGGTCCAGCTCCTATAATTCACCCCTCCACTTT
clone_size: -; j_call: TRBJ1-1; v_call: TRBV4-1; d_call: -; cdr3_aa: CASSQEGARVTEAFF; cdr3_nt: TGCGCCAGCAGCCAAGAAGGGGCGCGGGTCACTGAAGCTTTCTTT
clone_size: -; j_call: TRBJ1-6; v_call: TRBV23-1; d_call: -; cdr3_aa: CASSQPGDNSPLHF; cdr3_nt: TGCGCCAGCAGTCAACCAGGAGATAATTCACCCCTCCACTTT
clone_size: once; j_call: TRBJ1-3; v_call: TRBV10-1; d_call: -; cdr3_aa: CASSRQDSGNTIYF; cdr3_nt: TGCGCCAGCAGCCGACAGGACTCTGGAAACACCATATATTTT
clone_size: -; j_call: TRBJ1-4; v_call: TRBV12-5; d_call: TRBD1; cdr3_aa: CASGLAFQTTGVGEKLFF; cdr3_nt: TGTGCTAGTGGTTTGGCTTTCCAAACGACAGGGGTCGGTGAAAAACTGTTTTTT
clone_size: -; j_call: TRBJ2-1; v_call: TRBV23-1; d_call: -; cdr3_aa: CASSHPGTLVYNEQFF; cdr3_nt: TGCGCCAGCAGTCACCCTGGGACACTGGTCTACAATGAGCAGTTCTTC
clone_size: -; j_call: TRBJ2-2; v_call: TRBV7-9; d_call: TRBD1; cdr3_aa: CASSPSGTGGNTGELFF; cdr3_nt: TGTGCCAGCAGCCCTTCCGGGACAGGGGGCAACACCGGGGAGCTGTTTTTT
clone_size: -; j_call: TRBJ2-7; v_call: TRBV7-2; d_call: -; cdr3_aa: CASSKHPSYEQYF; cdr3_nt: TGTGCCAGCAGCAAACACCCGAGCTACGAGCAGTACTTC
clone_size: -; j_call: TRBJ2-5; v_call: TRBV5-4; d_call: TRBD2; cdr3_aa: CASSSAGGIETQYF; cdr3_nt: TGTGCCAGCAGCTCAGCGGGGGGAATAGAGACCCAGTACTTC
clone_size: once; j_call: TRBJ2-7; v_call: TRBV7-2; d_call: -; cdr3_aa: CASSLANTYEQYF; cdr3_nt: TGTGCCAGCAGCTTAGCGAACACTTACGAGCAGTACTTC
clone_size: -; j_call: TRBJ2-7; v_call: TRBV14; d_call: TRBD1; cdr3_aa: CASSPRTGLRYEQYF; cdr3_nt: TGTGCCAGCAGCCCCCGGACAGGGCTTAGGTACGAGCAGTACTTC
clone_size: -; j_call: TRBJ2-7; v_call: TRBV19; d_call: -; cdr3_aa: CASSGRAGTHEQYF; cdr3_nt: TGTGCCAGTAGTGGGCGAGCGGGTACCCACGAGCAGTACTTC
clone_size: -; j_call: TRBJ2-2; v_call: TRBV28; d_call: TRBD2; cdr3_aa: CASRDYSTGELFF; cdr3_nt: TGTGCCAGCCGGGACTATAGCACCGGGGAGCTGTTTTTT
clone_size: -; j_call: TRBJ1-4; v_call: TRBV7-9; d_call: -; cdr3_aa: CASTRGNGGSEKLFF; cdr3_nt: TGTGCCAGCACCAGAGGGAATGGGGGTAGTGAAAAACTGTTTTTT
clone_size: -; j_call: TRBJ2-2; v_call: TRBV5-6; d_call: TRBD2; cdr3_aa: CASSLELAGPGVGELFF; cdr3_nt: TGTGCCAGCAGCTTGGAGCTAGCGGGGCCTGGGGTCGGGGAGCTGTTTTTT
clone_size: -; j_call: TRBJ1-6; v_call: TRBV2; d_call: -; cdr3_aa: CASRSGPDRTLHF; cdr3_nt: TGTGCCAGCAGATCCGGGCCAGATAGAACCCTCCACTTT
clone_size: -; j_call: TRBJ2-5; v_call: TRBV5-6; d_call: -; cdr3_aa: CASSFYVGETQYF; cdr3_nt: TGTGCCAGCAGCTTTTATGTAGGGGAGACCCAGTACTTC
clone_size: -; j_call: TRBJ2-1; v_call: TRBV7-2; d_call: TRBD2; cdr3_aa: CASSLAPGTSGKNEQFF; cdr3_nt: TGTGCCAGCAGCTTAGCCCCGGGGACTAGCGGGAAGAATGAGCAGTTCTTC
clone_size: -; j_call: TRBJ2-7; v_call: TRBV7-2; d_call: -; cdr3_aa: CASSPRGREQYF; cdr3_nt: TGTGCCAGCAGCCCCCGAGGGCGCGAGCAGTACTTC
clone_size: -; j_call: TRBJ2-3; v_call: TRBV7-2; d_call: -; cdr3_aa: CASSLQRTTDTQYF; cdr3_nt: TGTGCCAGCAGCTTACAGCGTACGACAGATACGCAGTATTTT
clone_size: -; j_call: TRBJ1-5; v_call: TRBV10-3; d_call: TRBD1; cdr3_aa: CAASPDRSQPQHF; cdr3_nt: TGTGCCGCCAGTCCGGACAGGTCTCAGCCCCAGCATTTT
clone_size: -; j_call: TRBJ2-7; v_call: TRBV7-2; d_call: -; cdr3_aa: CASSLGSGSSYEQYF; cdr3_nt: TGTGCCAGCAGCTTAGGGTCGGGAAGCTCCTACGAGCAGTACTTC
clone_size: few; j_call: TRBJ2-5; v_call: TRBV7-9; d_call: TRBD1; cdr3_aa: CASSLGRGQETQYF; cdr3_nt: TGTGCCAGCAGCTTAGGCAGGGGGCAAGAGACCCAGTACTTC
clone_size: -; j_call: TRBJ2-7; v_call: TRBV7-2; d_call: TRBD2; cdr3_aa: CASSFPGLAATHHF; cdr3_nt: TGTGCCAGCAGCTTTCCGGGACTAGCCGCCACTCACCACTTC
clone_size: -; j_call: TRBJ2-5; v_call: TRBV5-1; d_call: -; cdr3_aa: CASSFQVYEETQYF; cdr3_nt: TGCGCCAGCAGCTTTCAGGTATACGAAGAGACCCAGTACTTC
clone_size: -; j_call: TRBJ2-3; v_call: TRBV27; d_call: TRBD2; cdr3_aa: CASTLAGSEDTQYF; cdr3_nt: TGTGCCAGCACACTAGCGGGATCCGAGGATACGCAGTATTTT
clone_size: -; j_call: TRBJ2-5; v_call: TRBV11-2; d_call: TRBD2; cdr3_aa: CASSLGQAGGRGETQYF; cdr3_nt: TGTGCCAGCAGCTTAGGCCAAGCGGGGGGCAGAGGGGAGACCCAGTACTTC
clone_size: -; j_call: TRBJ2-1; v_call: TRBV19; d_call: -; cdr3_aa: CASSMPALNNEQFF; cdr3_nt: TGTGCCAGTAGTATGCCAGCGCTAAACAATGAGCAGTTCTTC
clone_size: -; j_call: TRBJ1-2; v_call: TRBV24-1; d_call: -; cdr3_aa: CATSRGPHYGYTF; cdr3_nt: TGTGCCACCAGTCGGGGGCCCCACTATGGCTACACCTTC
clone_size: -; j_call: TRBJ1-6; v_call: TRBV27; d_call: -; cdr3_aa: CASSLSAGSSYNSPLHF; cdr3_nt: TGTGCCAGCAGTTTATCTGCGGGTAGCTCCTATAATTCACCCCTCCACTTT
clone_size: -; j_call: TRBJ2-3; v_call: TRBV15; d_call: -; cdr3_aa: CATSRGDSPSTDTQYF; cdr3_nt: TGTGCCACCAGCAGAGGAGACAGCCCCAGCACAGATACGCAGTATTTT
clone_size: -; j_call: TRBJ2-3; v_call: TRBV7-8; d_call: -; cdr3_aa: CASSLGVLHPDTQYF; cdr3_nt: TGTGCCAGCAGCTTAGGAGTCCTGCATCCAGATACGCAGTATTTT
clone_size: -; j_call: TRBJ1-2; v_call: TRBV7-9; d_call: TRBD1; cdr3_aa: CASSLQPGTGTSNYGYTF; cdr3_nt: TGTGCCAGCAGCTTACAACCCGGGACAGGGACTTCTAACTATGGCTACACCTTC
clone_size: -; j_call: TRBJ2-3; v_call: TRBV3-1/TRBV3-2; d_call: -; cdr3_aa: CATVGRVNTDTQYF; cdr3_nt: TGTGCCACTGTTGGCAGGGTGAACACAGATACGCAGTATTTT
clone_size: -; j_call: TRBJ2-1; v_call: TRBV2; d_call: TRBD2; cdr3_aa: CASRSSGGSNEQFF; cdr3_nt: TGTGCCAGCAGATCTAGCGGGGGGTCCAATGAGCAGTTCTTC
clone_size: once; j_call: TRBJ2-3; v_call: TRBV7-2; d_call: -; cdr3_aa: CASTSPGLVRDTQYF; cdr3_nt: TGTGCCAGCACCTCCCCGGGGCTAGTGAGAGATACGCAGTATTTT
clone_size: -; j_call: TRBJ1-1; v_call: TRBV5-6; d_call: TRBD1; cdr3_aa: CASRPQGANTEAFF; cdr3_nt: TGTGCCAGCAGGCCACAGGGGGCGAACACTGAAGCTTTCTTT
clone_size: -; j_call: TRBJ2-2; v_call: TRBV6-5; d_call: -; cdr3_aa: CASSYGRTGELFF; cdr3_nt: TGTGCCAGCAGTTACGGGCGGACCGGGGAGCTGTTTTTT
clone_size: -; j_call: TRBJ1-3; v_call: TRBV10-3; d_call: -; cdr3_aa: CAISESPRSGNTIYF; cdr3_nt: TGTGCCATCAGTGAGTCCCCCAGGTCTGGAAACACCATATATTTT
clone_size: -; j_call: TRBJ2-3; v_call: TRBV2; d_call: -; cdr3_aa: CASSSLETDTQYF; cdr3_nt: TGTGCCAGCAGCTCACTCGAGACAGATACGCAGTATTTT
clone_size: -; j_call: TRBJ2-2; v_call: TRBV19; d_call: TRBD2; cdr3_aa: CASRISGSGDTGELFF; cdr3_nt: TGTGCCAGTAGAATTAGCGGGAGCGGGGACACCGGGGAGCTGTTTTTT
clone_size: once; j_call: TRBJ2-7; v_call: TRBV5-1; d_call: -; cdr3_aa: CASSLWGLTGSYEQYF; cdr3_nt: TGCGCCAGCAGCTTGTGGGGCCTGACAGGATCCTACGAGCAGTACTTC
clone_size: -; j_call: TRBJ1-2; v_call: TRBV3-1/TRBV3-2; d_call: -; cdr3_aa: CASSPSRGGGYTF; cdr3_nt: TGTGCCAGCAGCCCCAGCAGGGGAGGTGGCTACACCTTC
clone_size: -; j_call: TRBJ1-2; v_call: TRBV7-2; d_call: -; cdr3_aa: CASSLVSLGGYTF; cdr3_nt: TGTGCCAGCAGCTTAGTGAGCTTGGGAGGCTACACCTTC
clone_size: -; j_call: TRBJ2-2; v_call: TRBV9; d_call: TRBD2; cdr3_aa: CASSPPLRAGGLTGELFF; cdr3_nt: TGTGCCAGCAGCCCCCCCCTGAGAGCGGGAGGGCTAACCGGGGAGCTGTTTTTT
clone_size: -; j_call: TRBJ1-5; v_call: TRBV30; d_call: -; cdr3_aa: CAWSVIGNQPQHF; cdr3_nt: TGTGCCTGGAGTGTAATTGGCAATCAGCCCCAGCATTTT
clone_size: -; j_call: TRBJ2-5; v_call: TRBV7-2; d_call: TRBD2; cdr3_aa: CASSLVRGRETQYF; cdr3_nt: TGTGCCAGCAGCTTAGTCCGCGGGAGAGAGACCCAGTACTTC
clone_size: -; j_call: TRBJ1-4; v_call: TRBV2; d_call: TRBD1; cdr3_aa: CASSATGATNEKLFF; cdr3_nt: TGTGCCAGCAGCGCAACAGGGGCAACTAATGAAAAACTGTTTTTT
clone_size: -; j_call: TRBJ2-1; v_call: TRBV3-1/TRBV3-2; d_call: TRBD1; cdr3_aa: CASSQQWDRGRNEQFF; cdr3_nt: TGTGCCAGCAGCCAACAGTGGGACAGGGGGCGCAATGAGCAGTTCTTC
clone_size: -; j_call: TRBJ2-7; v_call: TRBV7-2; d_call: -; cdr3_aa: CASSDGLGSAYEQYF; cdr3_nt: TGTGCCAGCAGCGATGGCCTTGGTAGCGCCTACGAGCAGTACTTC
clone_size: -; j_call: TRBJ2-6; v_call: TRBV12-5; d_call: -; cdr3_aa: CASGPARPGANVLTF; cdr3_nt: TGTGCTAGTGGCCCCGCGAGGCCTGGGGCCAACGTCCTGACTTTC
clone_size: once; j_call: TRBJ2-7; v_call: TRBV28; d_call: -; cdr3_aa: CASSVPWDYEQYF; cdr3_nt: TGTGCCAGCAGTGTCCCTTGGGACTACGAGCAGTACTTC
clone_size: -; j_call: TRBJ1-1; v_call: TRBV27; d_call: TRBD1; cdr3_aa: CASTDNRGTEAFF; cdr3_nt: TGTGCCAGCACCGATAACAGGGGCACTGAAGCTTTCTTT